The 20 T cell receptor beta chains presented below share a single source sample, sequenced in a study of T cell repertoires in cytomegalovirus infection. In TCRdb, the reads were re-called with MiXCR into one record per CDR3 protein. In the table there are about 180,000 distinct CDR3 sequences, over 13% of which are singletons. The sequenced material came from PBMCs. These receptor sequences come from a human donor in good health (CMV status not recorded). Some clones in this sample may be carry-over from other donors' samples.

This clonotype occurred many times. V and J are TRBV27 and TRBJ1-2; 10 bases fit TRBD1. V lost 4 bases, J lost 0 bases, and 2 bases stayed unmatched. Germline CDR1 is MNHEY and CDR2 is SMNVEV (reference sequence). This CDR3 region has 15 residues. The CDR3 DNA is TGTGCCAGCAGTTGGGGGACAGGGGCTAACTATGGCTACACCTTC. This codes for CASSWGTGANYGYTF.

The chain couples TRBV7-2 to TRBJ1-1; D not certain. Trimming removed 2 bases at V and 7 bases at J, with 8 bases between. The germline V gene has CDR1 SGHTA and CDR2 FQGNSA. The CDR3 length is 12 residues. CDR3 loop: CASSLRLGEAFF. The CDR3 nucleotides are TGTGCCAGCAGCTTAAGGCTTGGTGAAGCTTTCTTT.

The J gene is TRBJ2-5, the V gene TRBV12-3 or TRBV12-4, with D possibly matching TRBD1 (6 bases). CDR3 length equals 14 residues. The V gene lost 7 bases and the J gene lost 2 bases, with 14 bases spanning the gap. DNA of the CDR3: TGTGCCAGCATCCTACAGGGAAGTCAAGAGACCCAGTACTTC. Translation: CASILQGSQETQYF.

Remarks on this clonotype: A much larger clone lies a single base off, so this may be a read error. The V gene is TRBV20-1, the J gene TRBJ1-5; 7 nucleotides match TRBD1. CDR1 is DFQATT, CDR2 SNEGSKA, per germline (reference sequence). CDR3 length equals 18 residues. Losses at the gene ends were 6 bases for V and 4 bases for J; bases not matched to a gene: 21. The CDR3 DNA reads TGCAGTGCAGCGAGCCAAAGACCAGGGACAGACATTAATCAGCCCCAGCATTTT. This gives the protein CSAASQRPGTDINQPQHF.

The genes are TRBV18 and TRBJ2-7, with D possibly being TRBD1 (5 bases). The CDR3 is made up of 18 amino acids. V was cut by 5 bases and J by 5 bases, with 28 bases left in between. Germline V gene data show CDR1 as KGHSH and CDR2 as LQKENI. The CDR3 loop reads CASSATRVSLSLDHEQYF. DNA for the CDR3: TGTGCCAGCTCAGCAACCAGGGTGTCCTTAAGTCTCGACCACGAGCAGTACTTC.

The rearrangement links TRBV6-6 to TRBJ1-1, with 7 nucleotides matching TRBD1. CDR3 length: 14 amino acids. V lost 6 bases and J lost 3; bases outside the gene matches: 7. From germline, CDR1 is MNHNY and CDR2 SVGAGI (reference sequence). In DNA, the CDR3 is TGTGCCAGCAGCCACCGACAGGGTGACACTGAAGCTTTCTTT. Translation gives CASSHRQGDTEAFF.

This clonotype was counted many times. V usage is TRBV7-2 and J usage is TRBJ1-6; D ambiguous. The ends were cut back, 1 base at V and 5 bases at J, with 9 bases in the middle. The CDR3 contains 15 residues. Germline V gene lookup returns CDR1 SGHTA and CDR2 FQGNSA. CDR3 in amino acids: CASSLGWADNSPLHF. CDR3 DNA: TGTGCCAGCAGCTTAGGGTGGGCAGATAATTCACCCCTCCACTTT.

This clonotype was counted at least ten times. The J gene is TRBJ2-1, the V gene TRBV11-3; 11 bases agree with TRBD2. Germline-derived CDR1 and CDR2 are SGHNT and YENEEA. The CDR3 is made up of 16 amino acids. Unmatched junction bases numbered 3, after V lost 2 bases and J lost 3 bases. This CDR3 is CASSLRLAGYYNEQFF. The CDR3 DNA is TGTGCCAGCAGCTTACGACTAGCGGGATACTACAATGAGCAGTTCTTC.

V is TRBV6-2 or TRBV6-3 and J is TRBJ1-1, with a possible D match to TRBD1 (5 bases). The CDR3 is made up of 13 amino acids. CDR1 is MNHEY and CDR2 is SVGEGT in the germline V gene. Trimming took off 8 bases at V and 4 bases at J, with 14 bases between the two ends. CDR3 in amino acids: CASCTGWGTEAFF. The CDR3 DNA sequence: TGTGCCAGCTGTACAGGATGGGGCACTGAAGCTTTCTTT.

This clonotype was recorded many times. The V call is TRBV7-2, the J call TRBJ1-1; 9 nucleotides align to TRBD1. The CDR3 covers 14 residues. After removal of 5 bases from V and 6 bases from J, the junction contained 7 bases not matched to a gene. Germline CDR1 SGHTA, CDR2 FQGNSA. The CDR3 protein is CASSADRGWAEAFF. Here the CDR3 DNA reads TGTGCCAGCAGCGCGGACAGGGGTTGGGCTGAAGCTTTCTTT.

This clonotype has ten or more counts. The V gene is TRBV12-3 or TRBV12-4, the J gene TRBJ1-6; 10 bases agree with TRBD1. V shed 6 bases, J shed 6 bases, and the junction held 2 bases outside the gene matches. The CDR3 spans 14 residues. CDR3 DNA sequence: TGTGCCAGCAGGCGGACAGGGGGTAATTCACCCCTCCACTTT. This encodes CASRRTGGNSPLHF.

This clonotype was recorded many times. The gene calls are TRBV7-3 and TRBJ1-1; D unresolved. V dropped 0 bases and J dropped 1 base, with 6 bases sitting between them. The CDR3 consists of 14 residues. Germline V gene data show CDR1 as SGHTA and CDR2 as FQGTGA. CDR3 nucleotides: TGTGCCAGCAGCTTAACTGCGAGGAACACTGAAGCTTTCTTT. Its protein is CASSLTARNTEAFF.

This rearrangement joins TRBV7-3 to TRBJ2-1, with 10 bases matching TRBD2. Germline CDR1 reads SGHTA; CDR2 reads FQGTGA. V was clipped by 5 bases and J by 9 bases; unmatched bases: 10. CDR3 length: 15 residues. This CDR3 reads CASSPGTSAHSEQFF. Written as DNA, the CDR3 is TGTGCCAGCAGCCCCGGGACTAGCGCCCATAGTGAGCAGTTCTTC.

A few counts support this clonotype. The rearrangement joins TRBV19 to TRBJ1-1; D gene ambiguous. Germline CDR1 is LNHDA and CDR2 is SQIVND (reference sequence). The V and J ends lost 3 bases and 1 base respectively, with 9 bases between them. The CDR3 has 14 residues. The CDR3 coding sequence is TGTGCCAGTAGTATCGGCAGAACGAACACTGAAGCTTTCTTT. Amino acid sequence: CASSIGRTNTEAFF.

This rearrangement joins TRBV7-9 to TRBJ2-1, with 8 bases matching TRBD2. Germline loops: CDR1 SEHNR, CDR2 FQNEAQ (reference sequence). The CDR3 has 16 amino acids. J lost 7 bases, V lost 5 bases, and 13 bases had no gene match. CDR3 nucleotide sequence: TGTGCCAGCAGCCTACCGGAGCGGGAGAAAAGGAATGAGCAGTTCTTC. It yields the protein CASSLPEREKRNEQFF.

This clonotype was recorded at least ten times. The chain couples TRBV7-2 to TRBJ1-2; TRBD1 might be the D (5 bases). V was shortened by 5 bases and J by 4 bases, with 14 bases between the two germline ends. From germline, CDR1 is SGHTA and CDR2 FQGNSA. The CDR3 spans 14 residues. The CDR3 DNA follows: TGTGCCAGCAGCCGACTCGACCAGGGCTATGGCTACACCTTC. Translating it yields CASSRLDQGYGYTF.

The rearrangement joins TRBV7-3 to TRBJ2-7; D may match TRBD1 or TRBD2 (6 bases each). CDR1 SGHTA and CDR2 FQGTGA come from the germline V gene. The V end lost 5 bases, the J end lost 6 bases, and 20 bases lay between the germline ends. The CDR3 spans 15 residues. CDR3 sequence reads: CASSPSSDWGAEQYF. CDR3 nucleotides: TGTGCCAGCAGCCCTTCTTCCGACTGGGGGGCCGAGCAGTACTTC.

The chain carries TRBV6-1 and TRBJ2-3; D is ambiguous. Germline V CDR1 and CDR2: MNHNS, SASEGT. The CDR3 sequence is 10 residues long. Trimming took off 11 bases at V and 2 bases at J, with 5 bases between the two ends. CDR3 sequence: CALTTDTQYF. The CDR3 region has the DNA TGTGCCCTGACCACAGATACGCAGTATTTT.

This clonotype was detected ten times or more. An end of the junction differs from the germline gene, which may be a read error. The chain is built from TRBV7-2 and TRBJ1-3; TRBD1 might be the D (5 bases). The germline V gene encodes CDR1 SGHTA and CDR2 FQGNSA. This CDR3 is 15 amino acids long. CDR3 sequence reads: CASSLAWAPGDTIYF. The CDR3 region has the DNA TGTGCCAGCAGCCTAGCGTGGGCCCCGGGGGACACCATATATTTT.

This clonotype was detected ten times or more. The V gene is TRBV7-9, the J gene TRBJ1-4; weak D call: TRBD1 (6 bases). The CDR3 extends over 16 amino acids. Germline loops: CDR1 SEHNR, CDR2 FQNEAQ (reference sequence). V lost 5 bases and J 3 bases, leaving 16 bases between the germline ends. The CDR3 spells CASSGPVGGPNEKLFF. Here the CDR3 DNA reads TGTGCCAGCAGCGGGCCAGTGGGGGGCCCTAATGAAAAACTGTTTTTT.